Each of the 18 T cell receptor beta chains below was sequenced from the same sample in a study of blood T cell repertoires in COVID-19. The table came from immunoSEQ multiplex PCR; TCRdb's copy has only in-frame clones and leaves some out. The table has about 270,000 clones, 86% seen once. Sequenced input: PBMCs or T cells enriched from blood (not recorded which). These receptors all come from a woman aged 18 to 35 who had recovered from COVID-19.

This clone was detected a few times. The CDR3 here is CASSDQGSMNTEAFF. CDR3 in DNA: TGTGCCAGCAGTGACCAGGGAAGCATGAACACTGAAGCTTTCTTT. The rearrangement uses TRBV2 and TRBJ1-1, with D possibly being TRBD1 (5 bases). This CDR3 has 15 residues. The germline gives CDR1 SNHLY, CDR2 FYNNEI. The V and J ends lost 3 bases and 0 bases respectively, with 11 bases between them.

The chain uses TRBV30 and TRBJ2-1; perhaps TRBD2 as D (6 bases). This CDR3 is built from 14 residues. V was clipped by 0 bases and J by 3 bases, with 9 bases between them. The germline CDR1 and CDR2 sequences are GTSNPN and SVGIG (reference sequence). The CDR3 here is CAWSVSSDYNEQFF. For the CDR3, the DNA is TGTGCCTGGAGTGTTTCTAGCGACTACAATGAGCAGTTCTTC.

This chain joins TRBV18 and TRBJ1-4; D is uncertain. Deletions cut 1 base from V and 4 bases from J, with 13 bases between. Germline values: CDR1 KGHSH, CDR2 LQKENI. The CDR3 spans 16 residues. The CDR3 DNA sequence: TGTGCCAGCTCACCACTTCTCACGGTCATTAATGAAAAACTGTTTTTT. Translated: CASSPLLTVINEKLFF. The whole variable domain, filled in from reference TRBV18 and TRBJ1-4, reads NAGVMQNPRHLVRRRGQEARLRCSPMKGHSHVYWYRQLPEEGLKFMVYLQKENIIDESGMPKERFSAEFPKEGPSILRIQQVVRGDSAAYFCASSPLLTVINEKLFFGSGTQLSVL.

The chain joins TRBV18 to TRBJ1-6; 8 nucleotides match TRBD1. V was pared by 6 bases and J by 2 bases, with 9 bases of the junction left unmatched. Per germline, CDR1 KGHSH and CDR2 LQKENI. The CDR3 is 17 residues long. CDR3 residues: CASSPEDRGPYNSPLHF. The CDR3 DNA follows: TGTGCCAGCTCCCCCGAAGACAGGGGCCCCTATAATTCACCCCTCCACTTT.

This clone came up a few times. The CDR3 is CASSQASPGSYNEQFF. The CDR3 nucleotides read TGTGCCAGCTCACAGGCTAGTCCGGGCTCCTACAATGAGCAGTTCTTC. V is TRBV18 and J is TRBJ2-1; D remains unclear. The CDR3 is 16 residues long. Germline values: CDR1 KGHSH, CDR2 LQKENI. Trimming cost V 4 bases and J 0 bases, with 13 bases left between them.

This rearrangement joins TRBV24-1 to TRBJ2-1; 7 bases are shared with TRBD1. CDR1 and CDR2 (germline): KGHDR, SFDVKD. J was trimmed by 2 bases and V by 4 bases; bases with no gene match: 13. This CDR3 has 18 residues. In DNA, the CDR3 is TGTGCCACCAGTGACGTTGCGAGGGGGCCCAGGGCCTACAATGAGCAGTTCTTC. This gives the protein CATSDVARGPRAYNEQFF.

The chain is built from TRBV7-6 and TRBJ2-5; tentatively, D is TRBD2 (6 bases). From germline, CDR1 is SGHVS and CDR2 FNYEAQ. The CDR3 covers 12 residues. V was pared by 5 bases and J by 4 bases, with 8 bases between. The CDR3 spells CASSPGRETQYF. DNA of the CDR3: TGTGCCAGCAGCCCCGGGAGAGAGACCCAGTACTTC.

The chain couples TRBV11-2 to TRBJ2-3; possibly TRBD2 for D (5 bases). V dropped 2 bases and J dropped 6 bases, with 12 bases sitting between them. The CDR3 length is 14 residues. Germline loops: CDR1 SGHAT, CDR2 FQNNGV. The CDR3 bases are TGTGCCAGCAGCTTACGGTCGCGGGCCGATACGCAGTATTTT. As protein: CASSLRSRADTQYF.

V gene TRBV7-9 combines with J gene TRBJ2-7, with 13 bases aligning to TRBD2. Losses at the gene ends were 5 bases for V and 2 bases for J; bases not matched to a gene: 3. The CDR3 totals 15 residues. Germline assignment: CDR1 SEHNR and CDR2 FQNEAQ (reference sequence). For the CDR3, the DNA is TGTGCCAGCAGCGGACTAGCGGGGGAAACCTACGAGCAGTACTTC. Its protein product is CASSGLAGETYEQYF.

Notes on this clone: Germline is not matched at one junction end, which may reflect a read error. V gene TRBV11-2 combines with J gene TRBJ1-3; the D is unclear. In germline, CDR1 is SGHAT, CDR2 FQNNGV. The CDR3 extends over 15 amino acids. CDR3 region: CATSPPEVSGNTIYF. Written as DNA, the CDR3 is TGTGCCACCAGCCCCCCAGAAGTCTCTGGAAACACCATATATTTT.

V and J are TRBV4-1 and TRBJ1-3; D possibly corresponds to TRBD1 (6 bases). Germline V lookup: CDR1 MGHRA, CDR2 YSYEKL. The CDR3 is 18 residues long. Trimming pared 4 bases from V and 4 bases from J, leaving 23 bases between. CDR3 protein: CASSPVERDTGMGNTIYF. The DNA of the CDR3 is TGCGCCAGCAGCCCCGTCGAGCGGGATACAGGGATGGGAAACACCATATATTTT.

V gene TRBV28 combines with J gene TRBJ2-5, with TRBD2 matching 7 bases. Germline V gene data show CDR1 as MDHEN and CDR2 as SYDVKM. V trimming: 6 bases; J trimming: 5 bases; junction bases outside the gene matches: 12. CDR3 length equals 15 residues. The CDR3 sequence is CASSPSRGAGETQYF. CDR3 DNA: TGTGCCAGCAGCCCTAGTCGGGGAGCGGGGGAGACCCAGTACTTC.

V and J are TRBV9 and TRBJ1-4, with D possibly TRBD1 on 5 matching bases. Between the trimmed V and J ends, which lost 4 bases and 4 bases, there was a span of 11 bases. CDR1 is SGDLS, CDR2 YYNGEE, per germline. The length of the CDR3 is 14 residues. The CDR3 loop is CASSFSGNNEKLFF. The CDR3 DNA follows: TGTGCCAGCAGCTTTTCAGGGAATAATGAAAAACTGTTTTTT.

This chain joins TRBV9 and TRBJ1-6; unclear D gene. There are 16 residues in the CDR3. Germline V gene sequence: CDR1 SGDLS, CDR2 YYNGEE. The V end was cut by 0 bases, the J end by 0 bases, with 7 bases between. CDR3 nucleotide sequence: TGTGCCAGCAGCGTAGACCCCAGCTCCTATAATTCACCCCTCCACTTT. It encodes CASSVDPSSYNSPLHF. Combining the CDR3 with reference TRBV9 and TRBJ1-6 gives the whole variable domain DSGVTQTPKHLITATGQRVTLRCSPRSGDLSVYWYQQSLDQGLQFLIQYYNGEERAKGNILERFSAQQFPDLHSELNLSSLELGDSALYFCASSVDPSSYNSPLHFGNGTRLTVT.

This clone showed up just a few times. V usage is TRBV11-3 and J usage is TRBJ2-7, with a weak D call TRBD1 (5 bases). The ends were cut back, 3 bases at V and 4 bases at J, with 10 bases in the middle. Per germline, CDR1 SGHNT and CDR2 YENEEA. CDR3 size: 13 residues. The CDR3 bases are TGTGCCAGCAGCTTTTGGGGCAGGTACGAGCAGTACTTC. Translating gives CASSFWGRYEQYF.

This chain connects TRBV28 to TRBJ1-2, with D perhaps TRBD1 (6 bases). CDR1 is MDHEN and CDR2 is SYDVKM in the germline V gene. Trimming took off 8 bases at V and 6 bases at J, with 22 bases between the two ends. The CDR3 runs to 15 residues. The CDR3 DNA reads TGTGCCAGCCGTCAAGGGGGAGAGTCGATTAATGGCTACACCTTC. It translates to CASRQGGESINGYTF.

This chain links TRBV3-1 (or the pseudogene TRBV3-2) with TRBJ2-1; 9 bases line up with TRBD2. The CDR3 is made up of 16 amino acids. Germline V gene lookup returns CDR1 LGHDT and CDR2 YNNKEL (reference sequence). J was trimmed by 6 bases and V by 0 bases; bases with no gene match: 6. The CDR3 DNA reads TGTGCCAGCAGCCAAGAAGCGGGGGGCGCGGGCAATGAGCAGTTCTTC. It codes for CASSQEAGGAGNEQFF.

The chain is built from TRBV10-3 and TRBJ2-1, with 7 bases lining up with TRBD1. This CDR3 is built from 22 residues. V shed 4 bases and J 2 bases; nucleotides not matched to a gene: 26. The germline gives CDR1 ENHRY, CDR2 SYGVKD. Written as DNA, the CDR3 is TGTGCCATCAGTGGGAGAAATGGGAGACAGGGCGAAAAGATCGTAACCTACAATGAGCAGTTCTTC. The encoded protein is CAISGRNGRQGEKIVTYNEQFF.